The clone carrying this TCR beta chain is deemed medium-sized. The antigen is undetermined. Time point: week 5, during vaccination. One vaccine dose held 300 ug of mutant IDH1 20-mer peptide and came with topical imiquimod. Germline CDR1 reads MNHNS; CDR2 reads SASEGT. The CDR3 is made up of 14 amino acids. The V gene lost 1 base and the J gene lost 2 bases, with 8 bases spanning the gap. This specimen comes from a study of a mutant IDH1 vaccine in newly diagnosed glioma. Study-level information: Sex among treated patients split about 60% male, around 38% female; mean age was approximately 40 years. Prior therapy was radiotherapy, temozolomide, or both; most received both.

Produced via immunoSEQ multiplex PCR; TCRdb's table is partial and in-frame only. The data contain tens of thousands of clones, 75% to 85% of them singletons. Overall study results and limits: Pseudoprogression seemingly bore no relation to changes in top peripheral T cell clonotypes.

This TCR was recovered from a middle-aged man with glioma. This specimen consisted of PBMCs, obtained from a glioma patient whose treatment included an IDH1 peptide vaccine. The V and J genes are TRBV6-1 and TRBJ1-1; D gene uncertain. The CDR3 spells CASSEGGGNTEAFF. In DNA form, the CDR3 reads TGTGCCAGCAGTGAAGGGGGTGGTAACACTGAAGCTTTCTTT.